Below are 21 T cell receptor beta chains sequenced from a single sample in a study of blood T cell repertoires in COVID-19. Some clones are missing from TCRdb's copy, which holds only in-frame ones; the method was immunoSEQ multiplex PCR. The sample carries some 47,000 clones, approximately 86% recorded once. Specimen: peripheral blood. These receptors all come from a woman older than 75 with acute or convalescent COVID-19.

The chain joins TRBV11-3 to TRBJ1-3; the match to TRBD1 covers 7 bases. Germline V gene sequence: CDR1 SGHNT, CDR2 YENEEA. The CDR3 consists of 15 residues. V was clipped by 5 bases and J by 0 bases; unmatched bases: 4. In DNA, the CDR3 is TGTGCCAGCAGCCAGGGGACAGACTCTGGAAACACCATATATTTT. This sequence encodes CASSQGTDSGNTIYF. Supplemented by reference TRBV11-3 and TRBJ1-3, the full variable domain reads EAGVVQSPRYKIIEKKQPVAFWCNPISGHNTLYWYLQNLGQGPELLIRYENEEAVDDSQLPKDRFSAERLKGVDSTLKIQPAELGDSAVYLCASSQGTDSGNTIYFGEGSWLTVV.

The chain joins TRBV3-1 (or the pseudogene TRBV3-2) to TRBJ2-7; D gene unclear. Germline V gene lookup returns CDR1 LGHDT and CDR2 YNNKEL (reference sequence). Trimming pared 0 bases from V and 4 bases from J, leaving 7 bases between. This CDR3 comprises 13 residues. The chain's CDR3 is CASSQDARYEQYF. The CDR3 DNA is TGTGCCAGCAGCCAAGATGCCCGGTACGAGCAGTACTTC.

J is TRBJ1-5 and V is TRBV27; tentatively, D is TRBD1 (5 bases). V lost 8 bases, J lost 0 bases, and 20 bases lay in between. Germline V gene lookup returns CDR1 MNHEY and CDR2 SMNVEV (reference sequence). CDR3 length: 17 residues. The CDR3 DNA is TGTGCCAGCGAGTACAGCAGGGCCAAACTTAGCAATCAGCCCCAGCATTTT. The encoded protein is CASEYSRAKLSNQPQHF.

V is TRBV5-6 and J is TRBJ2-2, with TRBD2 as a possible D gene (5 bases). Deletions cut 4 bases from V and 7 bases from J, with 11 bases between. The CDR3 extends over 13 amino acids. Germline CDR1 is SGHDT and CDR2 is YYEEEE. This CDR3 is CASSRGLRGELFF. In DNA form, the CDR3 reads TGTGCCAGCAGCCGCGGACTCCGCGGGGAGCTGTTTTTT.

The chain couples TRBV9 to TRBJ2-5, with 8 bases identical to TRBD2. This CDR3 is built from 16 residues. With V trimmed by 2 bases and J by 4 bases, 10 bases remained unmatched. From germline, CDR1 is SGDLS and CDR2 YYNGEE. The DNA of the CDR3 is TGTGCCAGCAGCGTTCGGGGGGGGTCTGTACGAGAGACCCAGTACTTC. Translation: CASSVRGGSVRETQYF. Using reference TRBV9 and TRBJ2-5 for the parts outside the CDR3, the full variable domain is DSGVTQTPKHLITATGQRVTLRCSPRSGDLSVYWYQQSLDQGLQFLIQYYNGEERAKGNILERFSAQQFPDLHSELNLSSLELGDSALYFCASSVRGGSVRETQYFGPGTRLLVL.

The V gene is TRBV30, the J gene TRBJ1-5; TRBD1 is a possible D gene (5 bases). Germline CDR1 and CDR2: GTSNPN and SVGIG (reference sequence). The V gene lost 0 bases and the J gene lost 11 bases, with 14 bases spanning the gap. There are 13 residues in the CDR3. CDR3: CAWSVQRGRAQHF. CDR3 DNA: TGTGCCTGGAGTGTACAAAGGGGCCGGGCCCAGCATTTT.

V gene TRBV27 combines with J gene TRBJ2-2; D unclear. Per the germline V gene, CDR1 is MNHEY and CDR2 is SMNVEV (reference sequence). This CDR3 is built from 13 residues. V was shortened by 5 bases and J by 1 base, with 5 bases between the two germline ends. The CDR3 DNA follows: TGTGCCAGCAGTCTCTTGAACACCGGGGAGCTGTTTTTT. Amino acid sequence: CASSLLNTGELFF.

This clone was found once. V and J are TRBV6-1 and TRBJ1-3; D is ambiguous. This CDR3 region has 16 residues. V gave up 0 bases and J gave up 0 bases, with 9 bases separating them. Germline V CDR1 and CDR2: MNHNS, SASEGT. CDR3 DNA: TGTGCCAGCAGTGAAGCCGGGTCCCACTCTGGAAACACCATATATTTT. As protein: CASSEAGSHSGNTIYF.

The V gene is TRBV5-8, the J gene TRBJ2-4; the D is unclear. The CDR3 has 13 residues. The V gene's germline CDR1 is SGHTS and CDR2 YDEGEE. Trimming took off 0 bases at V and 7 bases at J, with 8 bases between the two ends. The CDR3, as DNA: TGTGCCAGCAGCTTGGGGCAAGTGAACATTCAGTACTTC. Translating it yields CASSLGQVNIQYF.

The V call is TRBV5-1, the J call TRBJ2-7, with D possibly being TRBD2 (5 bases). Between the trimmed V and J ends, which lost 0 bases and 1 base, there was a span of 8 bases. The CDR3 covers 14 residues. CDR1 is SGHRS and CDR2 is YFSETQ in the germline V gene. CDR3 sequence reads: CASSLGGFSYEQYF. The CDR3 DNA is TGCGCCAGCAGCTTGGGAGGGTTTTCCTACGAGCAGTACTTC.

The chain is built from TRBV6-6 and TRBJ1-6; 10 bases fit TRBD1. Trimming removed 7 bases from V and 7 bases from J; junction bases left unmatched: 7. The CDR3 has 15 amino acids. Germline-derived CDR1 and CDR2 are MNHNY and SVGAGI (reference sequence). For the CDR3, the DNA is TGTGCCAGCACTCCTCCGGGACAGGGGAATTCACCCCTCCACTTT. It specifies CASTPPGQGNSPLHF.

This rearrangement joins TRBV21-1 to TRBJ2-1; TRBD1 is taken as the D call from the table, unchecked against the DNA. TRBV21-1 is listed as a pseudogene. The CDR3 covers 14 residues. This CDR3 reads CASTGNSSYNEQFF. CDR3 nucleotides: TGTGCCAGCACCGGTAACAGCTCCTACAATGAGCAGTTCTTC.

J is TRBJ1-2 and V is TRBV19; TRBD1 matches 7 bases. V dropped 0 bases and J dropped 5; count of bases not matched to a gene: 6. This CDR3 contains 15 residues. The germline V gene has CDR1 LNHDA and CDR2 SQIVND (reference sequence). The CDR3 nucleotides are TGTGCCAGTAGTATAGACCGGGACAGCTGGTATGGCTACACCTTC. It yields the protein CASSIDRDSWYGYTF.

CDR3 loop: CASSVRGTSNEQFF. The CDR3 DNA reads as TGTGCCAGCAGTGTGCGGGGGACCTCCAATGAGCAGTTCTTC. The V gene is TRBV2, the J gene TRBJ2-1; 7 bases match TRBD2. The V segment lost 4 bases and the J segment 6 bases; nucleotides outside the gene matches: 6. Germline V gives CDR1 SNHLY, CDR2 FYNNEI. This CDR3 spans 14 amino acids.

J is TRBJ1-4 and V is TRBV9; possible D gene TRBD1, 6 bases. CDR3 length: 16 amino acids. The V end was cut by 0 bases, the J end by 0 bases, with 9 bases between. Per germline, CDR1 SGDLS and CDR2 YYNGEE. CDR3 nucleotide sequence: TGTGCCAGCAGCGTAGGCGCAGGGGCAACTAATGAAAAACTGTTTTTT. Its protein is CASSVGAGATNEKLFF.

J is TRBJ1-1 and V is TRBV2, with D perhaps TRBD1 (6 bases). CDR1 is SNHLY and CDR2 is FYNNEI in the germline V gene. The V end lost 6 bases, the J end lost 11 bases, and 13 bases lay between the germline ends. The CDR3 is 11 amino acids. The CDR3 DNA reads as TGTGCCAGCAGATACAGGGCGGTGGCTTTCTTT. Its translation is CASRYRAVAFF.

The chain has TRBV12-2 and TRBJ2-3; TRBD2 is taken as the D call from the table, unchecked against the DNA. TRBV12-2 is reported as a pseudogene. This CDR3 is 15 amino acids long. CDR3: CASRLRPGGTDTQYF. The CDR3 bases are TGTGCAAGTCGCCTCAGGCCGGGGGGCACAGATACGCAGTATTTT.

V is TRBV7-3 and J is TRBJ1-1; D is perhaps TRBD1 (5 bases). This CDR3 has 13 residues. From germline, CDR1 is SGHTA and CDR2 FQGTGA. Deletions cut 5 bases from V and 2 bases from J, with 9 bases between. In nucleotides, the CDR3 is TGTGCCAGCAGCCCCGGGGGAAACACTGAAGCTTTCTTT. This sequence encodes CASSPGGNTEAFF.

The V and J genes are TRBV4-1 and TRBJ2-7; D is unresolved. This CDR3 region has 15 residues. V shed 2 bases and J shed 2 bases, with 13 bases lying between them. The germline CDR1 and CDR2 sequences are MGHRA and YSYEKL. The CDR3 coding sequence is TGCGCCAGCAGCCAATCGGTAGCTGGTCCCTACGAGCAGTACTTC. Its translation: CASSQSVAGPYEQYF.

The chain couples TRBV5-1 to TRBJ2-5, with D tentatively TRBD1 (5 bases). The germline CDR1 and CDR2 sequences are SGHRS and YFSETQ. V was pared by 0 bases and J by 5 bases, with 11 bases between. The CDR3 is made up of 14 amino acids. CDR3: CASSLEGAGETQYF. The CDR3, as DNA: TGCGCCAGCAGCTTGGAAGGGGCAGGGGAGACCCAGTACTTC.

The chain has TRBV5-1 and TRBJ1-6, with D perhaps TRBD1 (6 bases). V lost 1 base and J 7 bases, leaving 12 bases between the germline ends. CDR1 SGHRS and CDR2 YFSETQ come from the germline V gene. This CDR3 has 15 residues. The CDR3 here is CASSLLQGENSPLHF. DNA of the CDR3: TGCGCCAGCAGCTTGTTACAGGGCGAGAATTCACCCCTCCACTTT.